Below are 5 T cell receptor beta chains sequenced from a single sample in a study of T-cell reconstitution after alpha-beta-depleted transplantation in children. Unique molecular identifiers were incorporated into the prepared TCRbeta library. TCRdb recomputed calls from the PCR reads with MiXCR, one row per CDR3 protein. The sample lists 90,000 to 150,000 distinct CDR3 sequences, under 25% seen once, with approximately 10% in the top ten. The input for sequencing was PBMCs, mostly from graft donor cells, taken 180 days after TCRalphabeta/CD19-depleted stem cell transplant. The receptors were gathered from a male patient aged 2-10 years who had a stem cell transplant for chronic granulomatous disease, so the T cells may come from the graft donor.

The chain links TRBV5-1 to TRBJ2-6; TRBD1 matches at 9 bases. The CDR3 is made up of 16 amino acids. Trimming cost V 4 bases and J 1 base; bases outside gene matches: 3. Germline lookup yields CDR1 SGHRS and CDR2 YFSETQ. The DNA of the CDR3 is TGCGCCAGCAGCAAACAGGGGGCGTCTGGGGCCAACGTCCTGACTTTC. It is translated as CASSKQGASGANVLTF. The variable domain in full, completed from reference TRBV5-1 and TRBJ2-6, reads KAGVTQTPRYLIKTRGQQVTLSCSPISGHRSVSWYQQTPGQGLQFLFEYFSETQRNKGNFPGRFSGRQFSNSRSEMNVSTLELGDSALYLCASSKQGASGANVLTFGAGSRLTVL.

This clonotype was counted only a few times. The chain joins TRBV5-1 to TRBJ2-1, with 11 bases matching TRBD2. Trimming took 0 bases from V and 13 from J; bases not matched to a gene: 3. Germline values: CDR1 SGHRS, CDR2 YFSETQ. This CDR3 has 13 residues. The CDR3 region has the DNA TGCGCCAGCAGCTTGGATCTAGCGGGAGGCCAGTTCTTC. The encoded protein is CASSLDLAGGQFF.

The sample holds a few counts of this clonotype. This chain links TRBV12-3 or TRBV12-4 with TRBJ1-4; 10 bases map to TRBD1. This CDR3 has 15 residues. After removal of 1 base from V and 6 bases from J, the junction contained 2 bases not matched to a gene. CDR3 coding DNA: TGTGCCAGCAGTTTAGGAGGGACAGGGGATGAAAAACTGTTTTTT. It codes for CASSLGGTGDEKLFF.

This clonotype has more than one count but fewer than ten. The genes are TRBV7-8 and TRBJ2-7, with 8 positions matching TRBD1. After removal of 0 bases from V and 3 bases from J, the junction contained 10 bases not matched to a gene. Per germline, CDR1 SGHVS and CDR2 FQNEAQ. The CDR3 is made up of 17 amino acids. Here the CDR3 DNA reads TGTGCCAGCAGCTTAGCAATAACTAGGGACAGGAACTACGAGCAGTACTTC. Its translation: CASSLAITRDRNYEQYF. Looking up the rest from reference TRBV7-8 and TRBJ2-7 gives the full variable domain: GAGVSQSPRYKVAKRGQDVALRCDPISGHVSLFWYQQALGQGPEFLTYFQNEAQLDKSGLPSDRFFAERPEGSVSTLKIQRTQQEDSAVYLCASSLAITRDRNYEQYFGPGTRLTVT.

The genes are TRBV5-5 and TRBJ1-5, with D possibly being TRBD1 (6 bases). Trimming took off 5 bases at V and 5 bases at J, with 8 bases between the two ends. This CDR3 spans 12 amino acids. Germline-derived CDR1 and CDR2 are SGHKS and YYEKEE (reference sequence). CDR3 region: CASRRQDQPQHF. In nucleotides, the CDR3 is TGTGCCAGCAGGAGACAGGATCAGCCCCAGCATTTT. Full variable domain (rest looked up from reference TRBV5-5 and TRBJ1-5): DAGVTQSPTHLIKTRGQQVTLRCSPISGHKSVSWYQQVLGQGPQFIFQYYEKEERGRGNFPDRFSARQFPNYSSELNVNALLLGDSALYLCASRRQDQPQHFGDGTRLSIL.